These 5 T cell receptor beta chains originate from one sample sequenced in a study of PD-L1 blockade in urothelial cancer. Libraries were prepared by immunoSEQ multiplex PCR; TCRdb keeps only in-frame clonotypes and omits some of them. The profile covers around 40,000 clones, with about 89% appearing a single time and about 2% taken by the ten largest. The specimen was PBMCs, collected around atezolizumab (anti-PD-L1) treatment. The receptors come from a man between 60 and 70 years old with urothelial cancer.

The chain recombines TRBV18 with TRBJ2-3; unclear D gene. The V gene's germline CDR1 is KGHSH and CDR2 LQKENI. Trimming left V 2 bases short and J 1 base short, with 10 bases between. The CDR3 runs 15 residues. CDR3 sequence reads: CASSPVRPRTDTQYF. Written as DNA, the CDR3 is TGTGCCAGCTCACCAGTCAGGCCTCGCACAGATACGCAGTATTTT.

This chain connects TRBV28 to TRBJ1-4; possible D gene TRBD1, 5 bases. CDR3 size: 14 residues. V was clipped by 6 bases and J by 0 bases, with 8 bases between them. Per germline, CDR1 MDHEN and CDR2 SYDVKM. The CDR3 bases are TGTGCCAGCAGAAGGGGAACAACTAATGAAAAACTGTTTTTT. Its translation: CASRRGTTNEKLFF.

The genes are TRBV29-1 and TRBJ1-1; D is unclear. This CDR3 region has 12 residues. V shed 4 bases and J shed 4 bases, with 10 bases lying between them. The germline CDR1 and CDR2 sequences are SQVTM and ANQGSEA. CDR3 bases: TGCAGCGTTGGGGGAGGGTTCACTGAAGCTTTCTTT. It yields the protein CSVGGGFTEAFF.

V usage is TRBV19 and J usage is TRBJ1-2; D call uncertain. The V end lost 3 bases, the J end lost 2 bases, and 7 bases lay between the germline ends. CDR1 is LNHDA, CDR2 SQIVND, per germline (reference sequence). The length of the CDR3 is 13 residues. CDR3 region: CASSINGNYGYTF. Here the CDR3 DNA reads TGTGCCAGTAGTATCAACGGGAACTATGGCTACACCTTC.

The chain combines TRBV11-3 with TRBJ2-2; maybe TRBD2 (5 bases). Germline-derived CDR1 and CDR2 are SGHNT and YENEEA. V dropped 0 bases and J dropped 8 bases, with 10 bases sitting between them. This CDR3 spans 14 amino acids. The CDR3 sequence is CASSLDGVAGELFF. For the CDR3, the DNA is TGTGCCAGCAGCTTAGATGGGGTAGCGGGGGAGCTGTTTTTT.